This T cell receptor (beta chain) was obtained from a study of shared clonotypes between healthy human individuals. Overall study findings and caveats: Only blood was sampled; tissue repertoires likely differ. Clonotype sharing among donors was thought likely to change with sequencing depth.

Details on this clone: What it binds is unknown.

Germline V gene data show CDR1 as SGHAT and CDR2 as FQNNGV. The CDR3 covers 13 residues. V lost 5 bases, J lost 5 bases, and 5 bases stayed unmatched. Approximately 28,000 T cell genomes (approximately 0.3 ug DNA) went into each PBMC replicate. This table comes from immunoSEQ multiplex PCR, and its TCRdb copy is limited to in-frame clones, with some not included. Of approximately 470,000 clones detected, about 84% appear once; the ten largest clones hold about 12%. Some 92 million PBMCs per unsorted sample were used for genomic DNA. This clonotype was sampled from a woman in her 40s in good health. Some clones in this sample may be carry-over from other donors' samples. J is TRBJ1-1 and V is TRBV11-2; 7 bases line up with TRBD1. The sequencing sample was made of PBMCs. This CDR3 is CASSEQGWTEAFF. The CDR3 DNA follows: TGTGCCAGCAGCGAACAGGGGTGGACTGAAGCTTTCTTT.